This T cell receptor beta chain was captured in a study of identical twins. Study results and caveats: Monozygotic twins shared more out-of-frame TCR alpha than recombination models predicted.

TCRdb independently ran MiXCR on the 5' RACE reads; one entry per CDR3 protein. The sample gives over 600,000 distinct CDR3 sequences, 20% to 25% of which show up once; 4% to 4.5% is in the top ten. With respect to this clonotype: Antigen unknown.

Germline trimming cut 0 bases from V and 0 bases from J; bases unmatched to any gene: 5. Germline V gives CDR1 SGHRS, CDR2 YFSETQ. CDR3 length equals 16 residues. Separately, the same data were catalogued under a study of T cells expressing NK-cell markers. According to that study: One of the eight sequenced donors was seronegative, whereas the other seven were HCMV-seropositive. These same clonotypes (in several donors) also led the CD3+CD56-NKG2C+ fraction.

Sequencing was performed on PBMCs. The TCR originated in a woman between 18 and 30 years old in good health. This chain joins TRBV5-1 and TRBJ2-7; TRBD2 aligns across 8 bases. CDR3 sequence (DNA): TGCGCCAGCAGCTTGGTCCCAGCGGGGGACTCCTACGAGCAGTACTTC. Protein product: CASSLVPAGDSYEQYF.